The clone carrying this T cell receptor beta chain was detected a few times. No antigen is known for it. TCRdb used MiXCR to reprocess the 5' RACE reads, holding one entry per CDR3 protein. This sample has about 66,000 distinct CDR3 sequences, with more than 15% found just once. The data derive from a study of early T cells in non-severe SARS-CoV-2 infection. Germline values: CDR1 KGHSH, CDR2 LQKENI. Trimming took off 3 bases at V and 4 bases at J, with 13 bases between the two ends. CDR3 length equals 15 residues. Study observations and caveats: Matches to VDJdb favored anti-spike CD8 responses and missed private and CD4 specificities.

The origin of this receptor is an adult who was a healthcare worker with PCR-confirmed SARS-CoV-2 infection or an uninfected control (not recorded which). Sequencing was performed on whole blood, taken at baseline. The V gene is TRBV18, the J gene TRBJ1-3; no clear D. This chain's CDR3 is CASSPEPGMGNTIYF. In DNA form, the CDR3 reads TGTGCCAGCTCACCCGAGCCGGGTATGGGAAACACCATATATTTT.